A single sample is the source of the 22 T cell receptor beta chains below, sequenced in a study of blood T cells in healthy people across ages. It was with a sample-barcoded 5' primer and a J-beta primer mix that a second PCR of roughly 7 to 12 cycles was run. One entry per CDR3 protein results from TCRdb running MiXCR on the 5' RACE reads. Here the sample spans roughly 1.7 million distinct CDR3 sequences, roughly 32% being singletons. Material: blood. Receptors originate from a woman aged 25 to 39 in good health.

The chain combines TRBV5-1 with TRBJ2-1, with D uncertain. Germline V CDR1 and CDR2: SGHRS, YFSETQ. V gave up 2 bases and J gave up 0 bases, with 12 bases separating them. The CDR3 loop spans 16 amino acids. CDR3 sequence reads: CASSLFGSSSYNEQFF. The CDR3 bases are TGCGCCAGCAGCTTATTCGGCTCGAGCTCCTACAATGAGCAGTTCTTC.

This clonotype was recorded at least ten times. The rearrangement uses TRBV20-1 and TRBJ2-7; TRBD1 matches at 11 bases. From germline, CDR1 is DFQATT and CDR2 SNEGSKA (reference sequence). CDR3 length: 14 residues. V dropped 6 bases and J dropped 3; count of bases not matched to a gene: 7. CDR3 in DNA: TGCAGTGCCCTGGGACAGGGGGATTTCTACGAGCAGTACTTC. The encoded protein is CSALGQGDFYEQYF.

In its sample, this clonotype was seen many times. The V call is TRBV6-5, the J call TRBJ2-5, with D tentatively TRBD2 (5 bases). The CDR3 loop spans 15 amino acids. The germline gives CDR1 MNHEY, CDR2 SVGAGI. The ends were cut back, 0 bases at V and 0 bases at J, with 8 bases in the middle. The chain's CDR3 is CASSYSMEDQETQYF. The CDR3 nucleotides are TGTGCCAGCAGTTACTCGATGGAGGACCAAGAGACCCAGTACTTC.

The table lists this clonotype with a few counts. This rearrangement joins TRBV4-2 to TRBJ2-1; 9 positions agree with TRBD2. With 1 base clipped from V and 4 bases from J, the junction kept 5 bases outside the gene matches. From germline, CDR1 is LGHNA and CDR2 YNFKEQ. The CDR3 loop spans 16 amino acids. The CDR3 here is CASSQASGVLYNEQFF. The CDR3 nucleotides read TGTGCCAGCAGCCAAGCTAGCGGGGTCCTTTACAATGAGCAGTTCTTC.

This chain's CDR3 is CASRPSPGLDGYTF. The CDR3 DNA is TGTGCCAGCAGACCCTCCCCCGGGTTAGATGGCTACACCTTC. This chain connects TRBV12-3 or TRBV12-4 to TRBJ1-2; D unclear. Trimming shortened V by 6 bases and J by 6 bases, and 17 bases separated the two germline ends. This CDR3 has 14 residues.

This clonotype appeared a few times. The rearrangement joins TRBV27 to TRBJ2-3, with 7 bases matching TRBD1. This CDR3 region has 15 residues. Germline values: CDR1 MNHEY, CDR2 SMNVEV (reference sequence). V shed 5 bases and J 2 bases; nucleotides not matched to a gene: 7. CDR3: CASSSTTGITDTQYF. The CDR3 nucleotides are TGTGCCAGCAGTAGTACGACAGGGATCACAGATACGCAGTATTTT.

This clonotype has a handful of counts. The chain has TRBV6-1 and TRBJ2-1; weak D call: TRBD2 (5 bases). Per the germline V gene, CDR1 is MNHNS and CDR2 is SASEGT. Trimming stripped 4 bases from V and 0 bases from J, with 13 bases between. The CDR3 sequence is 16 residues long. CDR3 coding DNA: TGTGCCAGCAGTGGCACGCCTGGAGGCTCCTACAATGAGCAGTTCTTC. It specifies CASSGTPGGSYNEQFF.

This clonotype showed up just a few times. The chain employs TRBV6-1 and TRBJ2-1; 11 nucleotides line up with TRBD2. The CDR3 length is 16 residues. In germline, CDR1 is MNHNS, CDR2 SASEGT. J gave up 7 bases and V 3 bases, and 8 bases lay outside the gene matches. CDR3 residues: CASSDIAGGLGNEQFF. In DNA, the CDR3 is TGTGCCAGCAGTGACATAGCGGGGGGGCTAGGTAATGAGCAGTTCTTC.

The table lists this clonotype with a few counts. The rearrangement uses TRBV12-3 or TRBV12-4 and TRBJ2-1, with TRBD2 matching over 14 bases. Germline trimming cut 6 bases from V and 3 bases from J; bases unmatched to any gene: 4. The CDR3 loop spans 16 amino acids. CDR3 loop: CASSPTSGGGYNEQFF. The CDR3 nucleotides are TGTGCCAGCAGCCCGACTAGCGGGGGGGGCTACAATGAGCAGTTCTTC.

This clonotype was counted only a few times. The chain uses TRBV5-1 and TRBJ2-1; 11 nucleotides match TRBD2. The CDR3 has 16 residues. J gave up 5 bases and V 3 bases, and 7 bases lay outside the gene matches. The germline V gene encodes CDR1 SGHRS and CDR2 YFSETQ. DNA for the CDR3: TGCGCCAGCAGCTCCGGGCTAGCGGGAGGAAACAATGAGCAGTTCTTC. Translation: CASSSGLAGGNNEQFF.

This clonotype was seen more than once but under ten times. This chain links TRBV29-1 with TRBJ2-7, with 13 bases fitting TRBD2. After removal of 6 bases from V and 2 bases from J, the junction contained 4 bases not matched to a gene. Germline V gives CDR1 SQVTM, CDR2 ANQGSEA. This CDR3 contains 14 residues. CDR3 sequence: CSVRGLAGTYEQYF. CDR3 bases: TGCAGCGTGCGGGGACTAGCGGGAACCTACGAGCAGTACTTC.

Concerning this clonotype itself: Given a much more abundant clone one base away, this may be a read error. The CDR3: CASNQRIWYEQYF. The CDR3, as DNA: TGTGCCAGCAATCAAAGGATCTGGTACGAGCAGTACTTC. The V and J genes are TRBV6-2 or TRBV6-3 and TRBJ2-7; D unclear. Deletions cut 7 bases from V and 4 bases from J, with 14 bases between. The CDR3 consists of 13 residues. Germline loops: CDR1 MNHEY, CDR2 SVGEGT.

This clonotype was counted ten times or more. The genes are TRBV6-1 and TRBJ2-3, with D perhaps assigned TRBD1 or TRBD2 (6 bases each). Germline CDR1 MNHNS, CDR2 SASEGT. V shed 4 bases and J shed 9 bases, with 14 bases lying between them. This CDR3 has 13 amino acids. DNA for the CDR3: TGTGCCAGCAGTGGAGTAGGGGGGCCAACGCAGTATTTT. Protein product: CASSGVGGPTQYF.

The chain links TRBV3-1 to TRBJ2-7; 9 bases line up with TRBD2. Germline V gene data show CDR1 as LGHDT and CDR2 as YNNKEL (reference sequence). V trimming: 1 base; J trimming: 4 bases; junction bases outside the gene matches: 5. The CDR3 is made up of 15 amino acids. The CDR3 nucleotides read TGTGCCAGCAGCCAAGGTCAAACTAGCGGGTACGAGCAGTACTTC. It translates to CASSQGQTSGYEQYF.

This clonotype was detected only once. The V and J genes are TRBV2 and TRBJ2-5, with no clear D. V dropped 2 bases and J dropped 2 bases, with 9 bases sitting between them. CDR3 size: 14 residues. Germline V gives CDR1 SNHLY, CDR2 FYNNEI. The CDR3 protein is CASSELGRQETQYF. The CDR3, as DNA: TGTGCCAGCAGTGAACTAGGCAGACAAGAGACCCAGTACTTC.

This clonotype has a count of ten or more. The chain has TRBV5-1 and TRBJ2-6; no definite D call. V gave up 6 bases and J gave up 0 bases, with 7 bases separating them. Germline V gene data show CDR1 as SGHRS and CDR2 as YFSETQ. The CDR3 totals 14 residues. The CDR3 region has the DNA TGCGCCAGCAATTCGGGCTCTGGGGCCAACGTCCTGACTTTC. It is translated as CASNSGSGANVLTF.

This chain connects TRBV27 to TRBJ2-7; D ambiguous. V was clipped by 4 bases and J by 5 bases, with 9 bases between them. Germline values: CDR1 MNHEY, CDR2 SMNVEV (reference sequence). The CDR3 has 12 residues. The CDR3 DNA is TGTGCCAGCAGTTACGATTCCGACGAGCAGTACTTC. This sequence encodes CASSYDSDEQYF.

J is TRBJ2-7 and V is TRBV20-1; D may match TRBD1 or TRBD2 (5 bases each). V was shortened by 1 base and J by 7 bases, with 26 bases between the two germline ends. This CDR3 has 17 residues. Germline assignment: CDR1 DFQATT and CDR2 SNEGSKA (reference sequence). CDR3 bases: TGCAGTGCTAGAGGTATAGTAGGGGAGACGCTCCTCGGGGAGCAGTACTTC. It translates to CSARGIVGETLLGEQYF.

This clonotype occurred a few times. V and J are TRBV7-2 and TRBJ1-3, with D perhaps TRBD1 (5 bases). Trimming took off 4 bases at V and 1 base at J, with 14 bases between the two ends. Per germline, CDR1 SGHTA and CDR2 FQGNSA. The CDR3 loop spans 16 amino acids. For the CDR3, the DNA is TGTGCCAGCAGCTCTGGGGGGTCTTGGTCTGGAAACACCATATATTTT. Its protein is CASSSGGSWSGNTIYF.

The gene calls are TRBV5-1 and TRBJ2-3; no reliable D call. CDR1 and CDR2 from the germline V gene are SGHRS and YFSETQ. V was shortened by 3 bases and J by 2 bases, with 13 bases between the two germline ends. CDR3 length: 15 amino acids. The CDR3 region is CASSSKEFSTDTQYF. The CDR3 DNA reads TGCGCCAGCAGCTCAAAGGAGTTTTCCACAGATACGCAGTATTTT.

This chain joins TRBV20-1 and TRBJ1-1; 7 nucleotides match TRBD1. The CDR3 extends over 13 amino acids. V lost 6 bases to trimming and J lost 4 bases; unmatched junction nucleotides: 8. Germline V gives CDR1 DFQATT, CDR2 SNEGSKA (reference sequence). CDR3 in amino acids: CSARRDSCTEAFF. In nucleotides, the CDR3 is TGCAGTGCGAGACGGGACAGCTGCACTGAAGCTTTCTTT.

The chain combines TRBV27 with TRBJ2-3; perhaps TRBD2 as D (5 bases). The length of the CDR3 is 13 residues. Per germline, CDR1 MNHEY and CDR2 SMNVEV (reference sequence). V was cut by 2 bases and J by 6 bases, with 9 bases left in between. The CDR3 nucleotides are TGTGCCAGCAGTTTAACAACGGGGGATACGCAGTATTTT. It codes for CASSLTTGDTQYF.